The 24 T cell receptor beta chains presented below share a single source sample, sequenced in a study of T cell clonality in common variable immunodeficiency. TCRdb keeps only in-frame clones here, not all; method: immunoSEQ multiplex PCR. The sample presents about 43,000 clones, none singletons. The sequenced material came from peripheral blood mononuclear cells. The receptors shown here come from a person aged 18 to 75 in good health.

This clone was seen ten or more times. The read falls 3 residues short of the CDR3 end, and the missing part is taken from the germline J gene. The rearrangement uses TRBV5-1 and TRBJ1-6; 8 bases match TRBD1. The CDR3 sequence is 17 residues long. In germline, CDR1 is SGHRS, CDR2 YFSETQ. Unmatched junction bases numbered 12, after V lost 3 bases and J lost 7 bases. CDR3 DNA (partial): TGCGCCAGCAGCTCGAGCACCCAGGGGGCCCTAAATTCACCC. As protein: CASSSSTQGALNSP. The full CDR3 is CASSSSTQGALNSPLHF.

This clone appeared many times. The read terminates 3 residues before the CDR3 end, so the remaining end is supplied by the germline J gene. V usage is TRBV18 and J usage is TRBJ1-3, with D maybe TRBD1 (6 bases). This CDR3 contains 16 residues. Germline CDR1 reads KGHSH; CDR2 reads LQKENI. V dropped 3 bases and J dropped 0 bases, with 12 bases sitting between them. This CDR3 is CASSPSGALSGNTIYF. Incomplete CDR3 DNA: TGTGCCAGCTCACCCTCAGGGGCGCTCTCTGGAAACACC.

Of note for this clone: This may come from a read error, since a much larger clone is one base off. Read data end 3 residues before the CDR3 end; the end is taken from the germline J gene. The rearrangement links TRBV20-1 to TRBJ1-1, with a possible D match to TRBD1 (6 bases). CDR3 size: 13 residues. V was trimmed by 3 bases and J by 7 bases, leaving 15 bases between them. CDR1 and CDR2 from the germline V gene are DFQATT and SNEGSKA (reference sequence). CDR3 DNA, as far as it was read: TGCAGTGCTAGCTCCCCTACAGGGCTTGAA. Translation gives CSASSPTGLE. From start to end, the CDR3 is CSASSPTGLEAFF.

This clone was counted many times. CDR3 bases read: TGCAGTGCTACAAGCGACAGGGGTAACGAG. It encodes CSATSDRGNE. The whole CDR3 is CSATSDRGNEQYF. The chain combines TRBV20-1 with TRBJ2-7; TRBD1 aligns across 8 bases. The missing CDR3 end, 3 residues past where the read stops, is filled in from the germline J gene. CDR1 and CDR2 from the germline V gene are DFQATT and SNEGSKA (reference sequence). Trimming removed 4 bases from V and 5 bases from J; junction bases left unmatched: 7. The CDR3 runs 13 residues.

In its sample, this clone was seen a few times. The read ends 3 residues shy of where the CDR3 ends; the end is completed using the germline J gene. The chain recombines TRBV27 with TRBJ2-7; D is ambiguous. The germline V and J ends were trimmed by 0 bases and 3 bases, with 9 bases remaining between them. CDR1 and CDR2 (germline): MNHEY, SMNVEV (reference sequence). The CDR3 has 14 residues. The covered CDR3 bases are TGTGCCAGCAGTTTATCCGCGGCCAACTACGAG. Protein product: CASSLSAANYE. The entire CDR3 protein reads CASSLSAANYEQYF.

The table lists this clone with many counts. The CDR3 end falls 3 residues outside the read, so it is completed with the germline J gene. The chain joins TRBV7-2 to TRBJ2-2; possibly TRBD1 for D (6 bases). The CDR3 runs to 15 residues. Germline CDR1 and CDR2: SGHTA and FQGNSA. CDR3 in amino acids: CASSLTGTPNEKLFF. The CDR3 DNA, read in part, is TGTGCCAGCAGCTTAACCGGGACACCTAATGAAAAG. Combining the CDR3 with reference TRBV7-2 and TRBJ2-2 gives the whole variable domain GAGVSQSPSNKVTEKGKDVELRCDPISGHTALYWYRQSLGQGLEFLIYFQGNSAPDKSGLPSDRFSAERTGGSVSTLTIQRTQQEDSAVYLCASSLTGTPNEKLFFGEGSRLTVL.

This clone was counted many times. Read data end 3 residues before the CDR3 end; the end is taken from the germline J gene. The chain joins TRBV5-1 to TRBJ2-6; 13 bases match TRBD2. This CDR3 is built from 18 residues. V was pared by 5 bases and J by 0 bases, with 5 bases of the junction left unmatched. Per germline, CDR1 SGHRS and CDR2 YFSETQ. Partial CDR3 DNA: TGCGCCAGCAGATCGGGACTAGCGGGAAACTCTGGGGCCAACGTC. It yields the protein CASRSGLAGNSGANV. In full, the CDR3 is CASRSGLAGNSGANVLTF.

This clone was detected many times. The missing CDR3 end, 3 residues past where the read stops, is filled in from the germline J gene. The chain is built from TRBV5-1 and TRBJ1-2; 8 bases align to TRBD1. This CDR3 comprises 15 residues. CDR1 and CDR2 (germline): SGHRS, YFSETQ. With V trimmed by 0 bases and J by 4 bases, 5 bases remained unmatched. CDR3 in amino acids: CASSLGQGAGYGYTF. The covered CDR3 bases are TGCGCCAGCAGCTTGGGTCAGGGGGCCGGCTATGGC.

This clone has ten or more counts. The CDR3 extends 3 residues past the end of the read, so its final part is completed from the germline J gene. The J gene is TRBJ2-7, the V gene TRBV7-9; D ambiguous. The V and J ends lost 11 bases and 3 bases respectively, with 14 bases between them. The CDR3 totals 12 residues. Germline V gene sequence: CDR1 SEHNR, CDR2 FQNEAQ (reference sequence). CDR3 sequence: CAGVFRHYEQYF. CDR3 DNA (partial): TGTGCCGGTGTCTTCAGGCACTACGAG.

This clone has just a few counts. With the read ending 3 residues before the CDR3 end, the germline J gene is used to fill in that end. The rearrangement uses TRBV19 and TRBJ1-2; D not certain. Germline-derived CDR1 and CDR2 are LNHDA and SQIVND (reference sequence). The CDR3 length is 13 residues. The covered CDR3 bases are TGTGCCAGTAGGTGGGCCAGCTCCTACGAC. This codes for CASRWASSYD. The complete CDR3 sequence is CASRWASSYDYTF.

In its sample, this clone was seen many times. The observed sequence ends 3 residues before the CDR3 terminus, with the missing tail filled in from the germline J gene. This chain uses TRBV19 with TRBJ1-1; TRBD1 agrees at 7 bases. The CDR3 sequence is 15 residues long. Unmatched junction bases numbered 14, after V lost 8 bases and J lost 5 bases. The germline V gene has CDR1 LNHDA and CDR2 SQIVND (reference sequence). The CDR3 protein is CASFTQRQGDTEAFF. Incomplete CDR3 DNA: TGTGCCAGTTTCACCCAAAGACAGGGTGATACTGAA.

In its sample, this clone was seen many times. The read ends 3 residues early relative to the CDR3; the germline J gene fills the gap. The chain combines TRBV11-2 with TRBJ2-1; possible D gene TRBD2, 9 bases. The germline CDR1 and CDR2 sequences are SGHAT and FQNNGV. The CDR3 runs 15 residues. V was clipped by 7 bases and J by 7 bases, with 20 bases between them. CDR3 DNA, as far as it was read: TGTGCCAGCACCCAGGGGGCTAGCGGGGTAAATGAG. Translated: CASTQGASGVNE. The full CDR3 protein is CASTQGASGVNEQFF.

This clone was counted ten times or more. The sequenced fragment ends 3 residues before the CDR3 boundary, so the rest is inferred from the germline J gene. The genes are TRBV2 and TRBJ2-3; unclear D gene. The CDR3 spans 14 residues. V lost 2 bases and J 2 bases, leaving 8 bases between the germline ends. Germline lookup yields CDR1 SNHLY and CDR2 FYNNEI. The part of the CDR3 DNA that was read is TGTGCCAGCAGTGAATATAGCCCCACAGATACG. It yields the protein CASSEYSPTDT. The whole CDR3 region reads CASSEYSPTDTQYF. Based on the CDR3 plus reference TRBV2 and TRBJ2-3, the full variable domain is EPEVTQTPSHQVTQMGQEVILRCVPISNHLYFYWYRQILGQKVEFLVSFYNNEISEKSEIFDDQFSVERPDGSNFTLKIRSTKLEDSAMYFCASSEYSPTDTQYFGPGTRLTVL.

This clone appeared many times. The read ends 3 residues shy of where the CDR3 ends; the end is completed using the germline J gene. The chain combines TRBV29-1 with TRBJ2-3, with D possibly being TRBD2 (5 bases). Trimming removed 4 bases from V and 0 bases from J, with 17 bases in between. This CDR3 contains 16 residues. Germline V lookup: CDR1 SQVTM, CDR2 ANQGSEA. The CDR3 here is CSVVGQESGSTDTQYF. Partial CDR3 DNA: TGCAGCGTTGTGGGTCAGGAAAGCGGTAGCACAGATACG.

This clone showed up many times. The CDR3 goes on 3 residues after the read ends, and that part is filled in from the germline J gene. V is TRBV5-5 and J is TRBJ2-1, with D tentatively TRBD1 (6 bases). V lost 6 bases, J lost 4 bases, and 14 bases lay in between. Looked up from germline, CDR1 is SGHKS and CDR2 is YYEKEE (reference sequence). The CDR3 consists of 14 residues. Incomplete CDR3 DNA: TGTGCCAGCATCCGAACAGGGTTATACAATGAG. As protein: CASIRTGLYNE. The complete CDR3 protein is CASIRTGLYNEQFF. The full variable domain, in which reference TRBV5-5 and TRBJ2-1 provide the parts outside the CDR3, is DAGVTQSPTHLIKTRGQQVTLRCSPISGHKSVSWYQQVLGQGPQFIFQYYEKEERGRGNFPDRFSARQFPNYSSELNVNALLLGDSALYLCASIRTGLYNEQFFGPGTRLTVL.

Remarks on this clone: The read finishes 3 residues shy of the CDR3 end, and the germline J gene is used to complete it. The chain is built from TRBV11-2 and TRBJ2-5; weak D call: TRBD2 (6 bases). Germline CDR1 reads SGHAT; CDR2 reads FQNNGV. This CDR3 region has 13 residues. The V end lost 6 bases, the J end lost 2 bases, and 10 bases lay between the germline ends. The CDR3 protein is CASSSGLQETQYF. CDR3 DNA, as far as it was read: TGTGCCAGCAGTAGCGGATTACAAGAGACC.

In its sample, this clone was seen many times. The read ends 3 residues early relative to the CDR3; the germline J gene fills the gap. The V gene is TRBV2, the J gene TRBJ2-7; 16 nucleotides align to TRBD2. J lost 1 base, V lost 4 bases, and 10 bases had no gene match. CDR3 size: 19 residues. Per the germline V gene, CDR1 is SNHLY and CDR2 is FYNNEI. Partial CDR3 DNA: TGTGCCAGCAGTGCGGAGCCGGGACTAGCGGGAGGGCCATCCTACGAG. Amino acids: CASSAEPGLAGGPSYE. The whole CDR3 sequence is CASSAEPGLAGGPSYEQYF.

There are a few counts of this clone. Read coverage stops 3 residues before the CDR3 terminus; the germline J gene supplies the remainder. The chain recombines TRBV19 with TRBJ2-3; possible D gene TRBD2, 5 bases. The CDR3 is made up of 12 amino acids. Germline CDR1 reads LNHDA; CDR2 reads SQIVND (reference sequence). The covered CDR3 bases are TGTGCCAGTAGTATTGGGTCGGGGACG. Its protein is CASSIGSGT. The full CDR3 is CASSIGSGTQYF. Supplemented by reference TRBV19 and TRBJ2-3, the full variable domain reads DGGITQSPKYLFRKEGQNVTLSCEQNLNHDAMYWYRQDPGQGLRLIYYSQIVNDFQKGDIAEGYSVSREKKESFPLTVTSAQKNPTAFYLCASSIGSGTQYFGPGTRLTVL.

At least ten counts were recorded for this clone. The observed sequence ends 3 residues before the CDR3 terminus, with the missing tail filled in from the germline J gene. This chain joins TRBV19 and TRBJ2-7; D possibly corresponds to TRBD1 (6 bases). With 4 bases removed from V and 4 bases from J, the gap between germline ends came to 11 bases. Germline loops: CDR1 LNHDA, CDR2 SQIVND (reference sequence). The CDR3 spans 13 residues. Here the CDR3 reads CASSNRATYEQYF. The part of the CDR3 DNA that was read is TGTGCCAGTAGTAACAGGGCCACTTACGAG.

This clone was seen repeatedly, ten times or more. Read coverage stops 3 residues before the CDR3 terminus; the germline J gene supplies the remainder. Other DNA sequences of this sample code for an identical CDR3. The V call is TRBV2, the J call TRBJ2-7, with 8 positions matching TRBD1. After removal of 5 bases from V and 2 bases from J, the junction contained 5 bases not matched to a gene. CDR1 and CDR2 (germline): SNHLY, FYNNEI. The CDR3 contains 14 residues. The DNA read from the CDR3 is TGTGCCAGCAGTCCCGGGACAGGCCCCTACGAG. This gives the protein CASSPGTGPYE. The whole CDR3 sequence is CASSPGTGPYEQYF.

The sample holds many counts of this clone. Coverage ceases 3 residues before the CDR3 finishes, and the germline J gene fills in the end. The V gene is TRBV5-1, the J gene TRBJ1-2, with TRBD1 matching over 7 bases. The CDR3 consists of 12 residues. Germline CDR1 SGHRS, CDR2 YFSETQ. CDR3 DNA (partial): TGCGCCAGCAGCCCCGGAGGGGGCGGC. It specifies CASSPGGGG. The entire CDR3 reads CASSPGGGGYTF.

This clone was seen at least ten times. Read sequence stops 3 residues before the CDR3 end, and the germline J gene provides the missing end. This chain joins TRBV7-9 and TRBJ2-1, with D perhaps matching TRBD2 (6 bases). This CDR3 is 13 amino acids long. V dropped 4 bases and J dropped 5 bases, with 9 bases sitting between them. Germline-derived CDR1 and CDR2 are SEHNR and FQNEAQ (reference sequence). The sequenced CDR3 bases are TGTGCCAGCAGCTCGGGACTTAACAATGAG. Protein product: CASSSGLNNE. The CDR3 as a whole reads CASSSGLNNEQFF.

This clone was picked up many times. The read terminates 3 residues ahead of where the CDR3 ends, so the germline J gene completes it. The gene calls are TRBV9 and TRBJ2-7; 7 positions match TRBD2. This CDR3 region has 16 residues. CDR1 is SGDLS, CDR2 YYNGEE, per germline. V lost 4 bases to trimming and J lost 2 bases; unmatched junction nucleotides: 12. The part of the CDR3 DNA that was read is TGTGCCAGCAGCCTACCTAAGACTAGCCCTACCTACGAG. Its translation is CASSLPKTSPTYE. The entire CDR3 reads CASSLPKTSPTYEQYF.

This clone was found many times. The read stops 3 residues short of the end of the CDR3; the missing end is completed from the germline J gene. V gene TRBV5-1 combines with J gene TRBJ2-1, with D possibly TRBD2 on 5 matching bases. V dropped 3 bases and J dropped 7 bases, with 11 bases sitting between them. Germline V gene lookup returns CDR1 SGHRS and CDR2 YFSETQ. The CDR3 is 13 amino acids. The part of the CDR3 DNA that was read is TGCGCCAGCAGCTCCCTACGCGGGAATGAG. Its protein product is CASSSLRGNE. The full-length CDR3 reads as CASSSLRGNEQFF.